Following are 2 T cell receptor beta chains from one sample sequenced in a study of Ad26.COV2.S vaccination and SARS-CoV-2 variants (dated by TCRdb to the early 2020s). Receptors were amplified or captured by the immunoSEQ multiplex PCR assay. TCRdb mirrors the immuneACCESS table, restricted to in-frame sequences. Some clones are absent from its copies; in checked studies, under half trace to an unresolved V gene, and the reason for the others is unknown. Present in this sample are hundreds of thousands of clones, roughly 90% of which were seen just once. The ten most abundant clones make up approximately 5% of the sample. Sample treatment or condition, as interpreted from the label and publication: around 19 received Ad26.COV2.S at low or high dose, single or two shots; several received placebo; per-sample allocation not given. Repertoires of vaccine and placebo recipients were sequenced from samples collected on day 63 after the first injection.

The material sequenced was peripheral blood, taken in a trial of Ad26.COV2.S vaccine versus placebo. The source is a person aged 18-65 years who received the Ad26.COV2.S COVID-19 vaccine or a placebo.

The chain uses TRBV5-1 and TRBJ1-1, with 9 bases aligning to TRBD1. V lost 0 bases, J lost 2 bases, and 8 bases stayed unmatched. The V gene's germline CDR1 is SGHRS and CDR2 YFSETQ. The CDR3 contains 17 residues. In DNA, the CDR3 is TGCGCCAGCAGCTTGGAAGGACAGGGGCGGGGAAACACTGAAGCTTTCTTT. It translates to CASSLEGQGRGNTEAFF.

The chain employs TRBV7-9 and TRBJ2-7, with D possibly being TRBD2 (5 bases). Germline CDR1 reads SEHNR; CDR2 reads FQNEAQ (reference sequence). V gave up 5 bases and J gave up 0 bases, with 11 bases separating them. This CDR3 comprises 14 residues. The DNA for the CDR3 is TGTGCCAGCAGCGATAGCGAGAGCTCCTACGAGCAGTACTTC. Amino acids: CASSDSESSYEQYF.